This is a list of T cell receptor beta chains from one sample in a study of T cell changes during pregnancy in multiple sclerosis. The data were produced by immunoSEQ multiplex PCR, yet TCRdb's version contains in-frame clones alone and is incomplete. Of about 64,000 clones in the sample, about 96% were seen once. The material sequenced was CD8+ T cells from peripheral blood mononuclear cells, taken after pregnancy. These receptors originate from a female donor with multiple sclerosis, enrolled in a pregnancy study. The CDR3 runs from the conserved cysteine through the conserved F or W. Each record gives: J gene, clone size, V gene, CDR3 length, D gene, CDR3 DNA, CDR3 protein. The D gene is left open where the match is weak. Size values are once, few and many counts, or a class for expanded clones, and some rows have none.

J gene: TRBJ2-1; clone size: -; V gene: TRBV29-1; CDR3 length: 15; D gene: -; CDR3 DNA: TGCAGCGTTGAAGAGCGCGGGGAGGCCTACAATGAGCAGTTCTTC; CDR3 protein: CSVEERGEAYNEQFF
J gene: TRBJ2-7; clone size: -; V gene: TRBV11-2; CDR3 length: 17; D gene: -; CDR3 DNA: TGTGCCAGCAGCTCCCTCCTTGACATTCCCAATGAAATCGAGCAGTACTTC; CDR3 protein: CASSSLLDIPNEIEQYF
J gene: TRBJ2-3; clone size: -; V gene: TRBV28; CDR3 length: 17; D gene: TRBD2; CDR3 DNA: TGTGCCAGCAGTTCAGACCTGACTAGCGGGAGACCAGATACGCAGTATTTT; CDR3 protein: CASSSDLTSGRPDTQYF
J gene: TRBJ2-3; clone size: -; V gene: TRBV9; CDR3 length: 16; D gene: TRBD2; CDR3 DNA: TGTGCCAGCAGCGTATCAGCGGGAGTTTTGGCAGATACGCAGTATTTT; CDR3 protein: CASSVSAGVLADTQYF
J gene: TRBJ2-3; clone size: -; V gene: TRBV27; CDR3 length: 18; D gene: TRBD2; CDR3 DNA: TGTGCCAGCAGGAACACCATAAGTCTAGCGGGAGGGCCGGGAACGCAGTATTTT; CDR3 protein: CASRNTISLAGGPGTQYF
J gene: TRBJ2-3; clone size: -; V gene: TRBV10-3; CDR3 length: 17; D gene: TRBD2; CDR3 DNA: TGTGCCATCAAAAACCTAGCGGGAGGCGAGGAAACAGATACGCAGTATTTT; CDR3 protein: CAIKNLAGGEETDTQYF
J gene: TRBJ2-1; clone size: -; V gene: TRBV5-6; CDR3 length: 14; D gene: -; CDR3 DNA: TGTGCCAGCAGCTTGTGGGGGCCTACTGGCTGGGGGTTCTTC; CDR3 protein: CASSLWGPTGWGFF
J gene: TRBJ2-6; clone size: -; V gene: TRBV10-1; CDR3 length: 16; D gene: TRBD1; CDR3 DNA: TGCGCCAGCAGTTCACAGGGGGCGGTTGGGGCCAACGTCCTGACTTTC; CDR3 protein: CASSSQGAVGANVLTF
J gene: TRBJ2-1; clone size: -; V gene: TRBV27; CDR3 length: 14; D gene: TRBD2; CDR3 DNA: TGTGCCAGCAGTTTTAGCGGGAGTGGATATGAGCAGTTCTTC; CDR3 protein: CASSFSGSGYEQFF
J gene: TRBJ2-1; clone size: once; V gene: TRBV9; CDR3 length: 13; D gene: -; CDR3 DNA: TGTGCCAGCAGCGTTGACAGTTACAATGAGCAGTTCTTC; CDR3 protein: CASSVDSYNEQFF
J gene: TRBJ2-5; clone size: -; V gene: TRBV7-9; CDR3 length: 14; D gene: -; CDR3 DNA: TGTGCCAGCAGCCCCCCCCCAGGACACCCGACCCAGTACTTC; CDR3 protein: CASSPPPGHPTQYF
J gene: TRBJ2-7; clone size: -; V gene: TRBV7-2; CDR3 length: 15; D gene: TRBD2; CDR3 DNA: TGTGCCAGCAGCTCGACTAGCGGGAGAATCTACGAGCAGTACTTC; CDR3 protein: CASSSTSGRIYEQYF
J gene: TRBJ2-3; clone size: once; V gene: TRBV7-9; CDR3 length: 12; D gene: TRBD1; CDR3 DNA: TGTGCCACGGGACAGCCCACAGATACGCAGTATTTT; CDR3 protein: CATGQPTDTQYF
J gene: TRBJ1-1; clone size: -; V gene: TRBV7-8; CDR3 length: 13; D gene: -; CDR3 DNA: TGTGCCAGCAGCTTGGGGGCTAACACTGAAGCTTTCTTT; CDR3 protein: CASSLGANTEAFF
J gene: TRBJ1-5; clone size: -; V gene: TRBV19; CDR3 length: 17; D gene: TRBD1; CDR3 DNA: TGTGCCAGTACCCCCATCGGGGGGACAGGGGGCAATCAGCCCCAGCATTTT; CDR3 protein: CASTPIGGTGGNQPQHF
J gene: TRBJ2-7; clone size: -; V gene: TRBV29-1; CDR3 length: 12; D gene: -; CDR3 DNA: TGCAGCGTTGGGGCCAGGGGCTACGAGCAGTACTTC; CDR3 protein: CSVGARGYEQYF
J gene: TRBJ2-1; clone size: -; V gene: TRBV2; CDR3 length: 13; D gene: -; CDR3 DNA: TGTGCCAGCAGGCTAGAGGTCGACTCGGAGGAGTTCTTC; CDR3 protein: CASRLEVDSEEFF
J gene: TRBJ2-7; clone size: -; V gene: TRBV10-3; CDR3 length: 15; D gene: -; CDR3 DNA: TGTGCCATCAGTGATGAAGGATCGGGGTCCTACGAGCAGTACTTC; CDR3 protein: CAISDEGSGSYEQYF
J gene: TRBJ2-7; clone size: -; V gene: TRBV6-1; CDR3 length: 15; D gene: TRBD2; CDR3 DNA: TGTGCCAGCAGTGAATCAGGGACTAGCGTCTACGAGCAGTACTTC; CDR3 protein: CASSESGTSVYEQYF
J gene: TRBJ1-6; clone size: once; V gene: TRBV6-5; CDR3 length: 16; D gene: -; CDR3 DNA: TGTGCCAGCAGTTCCCTCCGGGAGCCGATTAATTCACCCCTCCACTTT; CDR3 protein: CASSSLREPINSPLHF
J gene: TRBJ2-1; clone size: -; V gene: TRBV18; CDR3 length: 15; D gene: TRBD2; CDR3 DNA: TGTGCCAGCTCAGTTGCGGGAGGGCCTTTAAATGAGCAGTTCTTC; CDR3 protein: CASSVAGGPLNEQFF
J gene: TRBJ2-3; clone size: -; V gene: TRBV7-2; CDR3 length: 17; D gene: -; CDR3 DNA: TGTGCCAGCAGCTTAGCGAGTGGAGGGGGCGAGTCAGATACGCAGTATTTT; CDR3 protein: CASSLASGGGESDTQYF
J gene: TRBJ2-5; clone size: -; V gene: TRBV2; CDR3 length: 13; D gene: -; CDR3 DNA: TGTGCCAGCAGTGATCCCAACCAAGAGACCCAGTACTTC; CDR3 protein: CASSDPNQETQYF
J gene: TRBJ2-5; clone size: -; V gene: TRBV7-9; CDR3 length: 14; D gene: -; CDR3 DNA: TGTGCCAGCAGCTTAGATACAGGGAAGGAGACCCAGTACTTC; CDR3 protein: CASSLDTGKETQYF
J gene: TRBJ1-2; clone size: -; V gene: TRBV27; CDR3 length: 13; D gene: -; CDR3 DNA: TGTGCCAGCAGTTTAGGGCAGGCCTATGGCTACACCTTC; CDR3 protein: CASSLGQAYGYTF
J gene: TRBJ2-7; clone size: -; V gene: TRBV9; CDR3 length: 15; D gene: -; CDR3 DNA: TGTGCCAGCAGCCAAGGGGCGTCTGTCTCCTACGAGCAGTACTTC; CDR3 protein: CASSQGASVSYEQYF
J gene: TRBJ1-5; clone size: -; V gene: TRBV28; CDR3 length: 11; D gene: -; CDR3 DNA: TGTGCCAGCACTATGAGTCGGCCCCAGCATTTT; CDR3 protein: CASTMSRPQHF
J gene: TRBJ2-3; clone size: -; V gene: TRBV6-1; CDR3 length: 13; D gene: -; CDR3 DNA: TGTGCCAGCAGTGAAATATTAGAAGATACGCAGTATTTT; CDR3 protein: CASSEILEDTQYF
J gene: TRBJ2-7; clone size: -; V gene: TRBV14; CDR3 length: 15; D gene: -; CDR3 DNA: TGTGCCAGCAGCCAAGATAGGCAGGGGATGTACGAGCAGTACTTC; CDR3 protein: CASSQDRQGMYEQYF
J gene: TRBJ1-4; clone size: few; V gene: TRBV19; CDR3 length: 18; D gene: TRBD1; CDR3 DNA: TGTGCCAGTAGTATGCCCACGGGACAGGATGCAACTAATGAAAAACTGTTTTTT; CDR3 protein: CASSMPTGQDATNEKLFF
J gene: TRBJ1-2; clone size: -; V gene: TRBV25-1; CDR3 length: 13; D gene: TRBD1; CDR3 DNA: TGTGCCAGCCAACCGACAGGGTCCTATGGCTACACCTTC; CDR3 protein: CASQPTGSYGYTF
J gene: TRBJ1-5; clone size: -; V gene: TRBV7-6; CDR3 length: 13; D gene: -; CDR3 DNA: TGTGCCAGCAGCTTAGATCCGAATCAGCCCCAGCATTTT; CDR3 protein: CASSLDPNQPQHF
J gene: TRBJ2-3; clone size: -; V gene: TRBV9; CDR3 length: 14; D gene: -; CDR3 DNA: TGTGCCAGCAGCGTGAGCGGGAGCACAGATACGCAGTATTTT; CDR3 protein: CASSVSGSTDTQYF
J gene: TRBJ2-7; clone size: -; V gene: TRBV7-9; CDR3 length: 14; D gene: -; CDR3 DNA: TGTGCCAGCAGCCGGGACACGAGCTCCTACGAGCAGTACTTC; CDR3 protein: CASSRDTSSYEQYF
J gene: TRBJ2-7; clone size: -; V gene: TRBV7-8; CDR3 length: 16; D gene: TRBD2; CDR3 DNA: TGTGCCAGCAGTTACTCGACTAGCGGACGGAATTACGAGCAGTACTTC; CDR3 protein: CASSYSTSGRNYEQYF
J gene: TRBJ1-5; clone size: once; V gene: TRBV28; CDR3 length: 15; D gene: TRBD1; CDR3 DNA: TGTGCCAGCACTAACAGGGGTCTGGGGAATCAGCCCCAGCATTTT; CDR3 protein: CASTNRGLGNQPQHF
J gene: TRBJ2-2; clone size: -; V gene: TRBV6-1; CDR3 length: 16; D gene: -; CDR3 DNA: TGTGCCAGCAGTGAAGGTTCGGGACTCAACACCGGGGAGCTGTTTTTT; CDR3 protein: CASSEGSGLNTGELFF
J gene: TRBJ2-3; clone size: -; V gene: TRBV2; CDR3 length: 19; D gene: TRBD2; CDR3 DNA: TGTGCCAGCAGGGCGGGACTAGCGGGAGGCCAGCTAACCACAGATACGCAGTATTTT; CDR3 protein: CASRAGLAGGQLTTDTQYF
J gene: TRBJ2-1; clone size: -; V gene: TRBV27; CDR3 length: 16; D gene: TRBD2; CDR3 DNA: TGTGCCAGCAGCGAATCCGGGACTAGCGTCTACAATGAGCAGTTCTTC; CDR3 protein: CASSESGTSVYNEQFF
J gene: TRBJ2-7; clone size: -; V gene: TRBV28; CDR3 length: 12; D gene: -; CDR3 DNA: TGTGCCAGCAGTTTAGCGCCGTACGAGCAGTACTTC; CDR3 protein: CASSLAPYEQYF
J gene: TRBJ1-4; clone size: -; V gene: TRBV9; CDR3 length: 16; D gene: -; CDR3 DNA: TGTGCCAGCAGCATTAGTGGAGAGACAACTAATGAAAAACTGTTTTTT; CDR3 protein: CASSISGETTNEKLFF
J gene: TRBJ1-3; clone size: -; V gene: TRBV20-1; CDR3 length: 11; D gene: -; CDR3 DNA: TGCAGTGCTAGTCCAGGAAACACCATATATTTT; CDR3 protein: CSASPGNTIYF
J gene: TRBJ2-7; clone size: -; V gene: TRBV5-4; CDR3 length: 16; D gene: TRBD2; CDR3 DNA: TGTGCCAGCAGCTTGGTAGTGACTAGCGGGACCTACGAGCAGTACTTC; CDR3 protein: CASSLVVTSGTYEQYF
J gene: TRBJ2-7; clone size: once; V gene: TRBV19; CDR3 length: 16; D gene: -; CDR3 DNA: TGTGCCAGTAGTATTGAGCACAGGCCCATCTCCTACGAGCAGTACTTC; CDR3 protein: CASSIEHRPISYEQYF
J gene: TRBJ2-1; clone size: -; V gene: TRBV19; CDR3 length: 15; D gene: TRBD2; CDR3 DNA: TGTGCCAGTAGTACTGAGCGACTAGCGGGCGATGAGCAGTTCTTC; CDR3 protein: CASSTERLAGDEQFF
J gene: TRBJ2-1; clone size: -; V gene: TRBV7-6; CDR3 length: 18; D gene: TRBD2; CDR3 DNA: TGTGCCAGCAGTTCCACAGGGCTATGGACTAGCGGGAGGAATGAGCAGTTCTTC; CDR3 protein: CASSSTGLWTSGRNEQFF
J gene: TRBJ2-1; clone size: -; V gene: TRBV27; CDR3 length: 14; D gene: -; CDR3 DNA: TGTGCCAGCAGTTGGAGCGGATCCTACAATGAGCAGTTCTTC; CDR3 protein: CASSWSGSYNEQFF
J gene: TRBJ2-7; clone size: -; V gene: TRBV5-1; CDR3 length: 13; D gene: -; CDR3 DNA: TGCGCCAGCACTAGCGACAGCTCCTACGAGCAGTACTTC; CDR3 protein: CASTSDSSYEQYF